The 10 T cell receptor beta chains given below trace back to one sample, sequenced in a study of blood T cell repertoires in COVID-19. TCRdb keeps only in-frame clones here, not all; method: immunoSEQ multiplex PCR. In the table there are about 220,000 clones, about 81% of which are singletons. The material sequenced was peripheral blood. The source is a woman in her 70s with COVID-19, enrolled during active disease.

This clone was seen a handful of times. This chain's CDR3 is CARKATGDTGELFF. In DNA, the CDR3 is TGTGCCAGGAAGGCTACAGGGGACACCGGGGAGCTGTTTTTT. The chain recombines TRBV19 with TRBJ2-2; 7 bases align to TRBD1. The germline CDR1 and CDR2 sequences are LNHDA and SQIVND (reference sequence). The V gene end was trimmed by 9 bases and the J gene end by 3 bases; junction bases not matched to a gene: 7. The CDR3 is 14 residues long.

This clone was counted once. This chain uses TRBV18 with TRBJ2-3; unclear D gene. The germline CDR1 and CDR2 sequences are KGHSH and LQKENI. The CDR3 runs to 14 residues. The germline V and J ends were trimmed by 2 bases and 2 bases, with 8 bases remaining between them. CDR3 residues: CASSPTVNTDTQYF. CDR3 nucleotides: TGTGCCAGCTCACCAACGGTCAACACAGATACGCAGTATTTT.

This clone was found once. This chain connects TRBV3-1 (or the pseudogene TRBV3-2) to TRBJ2-2; maybe TRBD1 (6 bases). The V and J ends lost 4 bases and 3 bases respectively, with 6 bases between them. This CDR3 is built from 13 residues. CDR1 and CDR2 from the germline V gene are LGHDT and YNNKEL (reference sequence). CDR3 region: CASSRTDTGELFF. The CDR3 DNA follows: TGTGCCAGCAGCCGGACAGACACCGGGGAGCTGTTTTTT.

The V call is TRBV4-3, the J call TRBJ2-2; D perhaps matches TRBD2 (5 bases). Germline CDR1 reads LGHNA; CDR2 reads YSLEER. The germline V and J ends were trimmed by 0 bases and 1 base, with 9 bases remaining between them. This CDR3 spans 16 amino acids. The CDR3 spells CASSQEADLNTGELFF. CDR3 bases: TGCGCCAGCAGCCAAGAAGCGGATTTGAACACCGGGGAGCTGTTTTTT.

V gene TRBV6-2 or TRBV6-3 combines with J gene TRBJ2-3; D is perhaps TRBD2 (5 bases). Germline assignment: CDR1 MNHEY and CDR2 SVGEGT. The CDR3 length is 12 residues. V was trimmed by 2 bases and J by 7 bases, leaving 7 bases between them. CDR3 in DNA: TGTGCCAGCAGTTACGGGAGTCATACGCAGTATTTT. Amino acids: CASSYGSHTQYF.

The rearrangement links TRBV5-1 to TRBJ1-1; the D gene is possibly TRBD1 (6 bases). Germline CDR1 and CDR2: SGHRS and YFSETQ. This CDR3 region has 17 residues. V lost 1 base to trimming and J lost 0 bases, with 16 bases between them. CDR3 protein: CASSLSPQGALNTEAFF. CDR3 DNA sequence: TGCGCCAGCAGCTTGAGCCCACAGGGAGCCCTGAACACTGAAGCTTTCTTT.

The chain employs TRBV9 and TRBJ2-5; TRBD2 matches 8 bases. Germline CDR1 and CDR2: SGDLS and YYNGEE. Trimming cost V 0 bases and J 5 bases; bases outside gene matches: 6. The length of the CDR3 is 15 residues. The CDR3 DNA is TGTGCCAGCAGCGTAGCGGGAGGGCCGTGGGAGACCCAGTACTTC. It encodes CASSVAGGPWETQYF.

The chain is built from TRBV3-1 (or the pseudogene TRBV3-2) and TRBJ2-2; D is unresolved. The CDR3 is made up of 12 amino acids. CDR1 LGHDT and CDR2 YNNKEL come from the germline V gene (reference sequence). V was trimmed by 4 bases and J by 4 bases, leaving 4 bases between them. CDR3 in DNA: TGTGCCAGCAGCCCGTTCACCGGGGAGCTGTTTTTT. Amino acid sequence: CASSPFTGELFF.

This rearrangement joins TRBV9 to TRBJ1-2, with 8 bases identical to TRBD1. CDR1 and CDR2 (germline): SGDLS, YYNGEE. The CDR3 has 15 amino acids. V dropped 3 bases and J dropped 6; count of bases not matched to a gene: 10. The CDR3 sequence: CASSALARGLNGYTF. The CDR3 nucleotides are TGTGCCAGCAGCGCTCTAGCCAGGGGGCTGAATGGCTACACCTTC.

This chain links TRBV6-2 or TRBV6-3 with TRBJ1-6; 9 bases map to TRBD1. CDR1 is MNHEY, CDR2 SVGEGT, per germline. There are 17 residues in the CDR3. After removal of 5 bases from V and 10 bases from J, the junction contained 15 bases not matched to a gene. Here the CDR3 reads CASSQLKTGGLRSPLHF. In DNA, the CDR3 is TGTGCCAGCAGTCAACTAAAGACAGGGGGTCTAAGGTCACCCCTCCACTTT.